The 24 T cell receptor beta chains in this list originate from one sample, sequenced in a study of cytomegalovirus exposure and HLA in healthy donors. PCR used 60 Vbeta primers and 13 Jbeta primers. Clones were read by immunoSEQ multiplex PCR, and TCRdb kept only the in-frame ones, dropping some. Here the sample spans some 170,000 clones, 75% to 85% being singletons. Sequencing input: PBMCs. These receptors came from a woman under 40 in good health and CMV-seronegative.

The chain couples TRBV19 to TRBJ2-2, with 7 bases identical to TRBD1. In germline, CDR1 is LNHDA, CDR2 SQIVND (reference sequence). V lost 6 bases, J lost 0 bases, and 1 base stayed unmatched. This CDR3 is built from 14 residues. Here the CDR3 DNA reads TGTGCCAGTAGGGGGACAGCGAACACCGGGGAGCTGTTTTTT. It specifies CASRGTANTGELFF.

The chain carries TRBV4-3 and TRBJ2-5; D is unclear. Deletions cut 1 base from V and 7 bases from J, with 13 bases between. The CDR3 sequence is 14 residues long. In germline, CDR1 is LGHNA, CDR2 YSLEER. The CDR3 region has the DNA TGCGCCAGCAGCCAAGGTTCCGCTGGCGGGACCCAGTACTTC. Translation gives CASSQGSAGGTQYF.

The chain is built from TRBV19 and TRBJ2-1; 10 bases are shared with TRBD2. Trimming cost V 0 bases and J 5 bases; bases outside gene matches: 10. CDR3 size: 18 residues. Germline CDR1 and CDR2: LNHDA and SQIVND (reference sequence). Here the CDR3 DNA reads TGTGCCAGTAGTATAGATGGGCTAGCGGGAGACCTTAACAATGAGCAGTTCTTC. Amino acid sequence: CASSIDGLAGDLNNEQFF.

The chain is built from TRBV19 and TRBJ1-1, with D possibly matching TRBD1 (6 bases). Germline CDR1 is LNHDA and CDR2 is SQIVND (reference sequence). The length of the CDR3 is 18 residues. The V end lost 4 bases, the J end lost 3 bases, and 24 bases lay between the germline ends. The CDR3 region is CASSRPRGGAFLDTEAFF. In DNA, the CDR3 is TGTGCCAGTAGTAGACCCCGGGGGGGCGCATTTTTGGACACTGAAGCTTTCTTT. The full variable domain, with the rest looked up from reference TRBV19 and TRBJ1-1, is DGGITQSPKYLFRKEGQNVTLSCEQNLNHDAMYWYRQDPGQGLRLIYYSQIVNDFQKGDIAEGYSVSREKKESFPLTVTSAQKNPTAFYLCASSRPRGGAFLDTEAFFGQGTRLTVV.

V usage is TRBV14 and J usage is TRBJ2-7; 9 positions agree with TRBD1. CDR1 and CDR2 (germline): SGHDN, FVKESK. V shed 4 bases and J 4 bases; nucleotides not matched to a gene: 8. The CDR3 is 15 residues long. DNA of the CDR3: TGTGCCAGCAGCCTAACCGGGACAGGGCATTACGAGCAGTACTTC. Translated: CASSLTGTGHYEQYF.

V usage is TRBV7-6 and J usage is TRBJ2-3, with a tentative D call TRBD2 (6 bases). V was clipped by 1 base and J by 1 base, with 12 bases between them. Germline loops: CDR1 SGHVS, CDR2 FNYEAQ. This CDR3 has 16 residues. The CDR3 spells CASSLGLVGGTDTQYF. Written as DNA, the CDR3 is TGTGCCAGCAGCTTAGGACTAGTCGGGGGCACAGATACGCAGTATTTT.

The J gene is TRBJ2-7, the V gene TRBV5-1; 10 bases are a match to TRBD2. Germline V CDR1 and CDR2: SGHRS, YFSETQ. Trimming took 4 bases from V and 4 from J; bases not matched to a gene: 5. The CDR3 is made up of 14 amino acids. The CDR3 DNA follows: TGCGCCAGCAGCCCCACGACTAGCGGGTACGAGCAGTACTTC. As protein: CASSPTTSGYEQYF.

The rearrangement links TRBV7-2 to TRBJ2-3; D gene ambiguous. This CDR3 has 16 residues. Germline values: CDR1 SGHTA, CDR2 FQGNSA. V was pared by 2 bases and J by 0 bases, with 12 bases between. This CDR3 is CASSLRTEASTDTQYF. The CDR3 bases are TGTGCCAGCAGCTTACGTACTGAGGCTAGCACAGATACGCAGTATTTT. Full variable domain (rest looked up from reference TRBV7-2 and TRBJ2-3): GAGVSQSPSNKVTEKGKDVELRCDPISGHTALYWYRQSLGQGLEFLIYFQGNSAPDKSGLPSDRFSAERTGGSVSTLTIQRTQQEDSAVYLCASSLRTEASTDTQYFGPGTRLTVL.

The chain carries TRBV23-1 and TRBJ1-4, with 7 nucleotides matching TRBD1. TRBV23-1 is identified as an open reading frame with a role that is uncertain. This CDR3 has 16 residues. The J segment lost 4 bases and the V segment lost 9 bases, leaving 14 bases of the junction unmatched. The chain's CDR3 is CASLPRPGQHNEKLFF. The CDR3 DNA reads TGCGCCAGTCTCCCGAGACCGGGACAGCATAATGAAAAACTGTTTTTT.

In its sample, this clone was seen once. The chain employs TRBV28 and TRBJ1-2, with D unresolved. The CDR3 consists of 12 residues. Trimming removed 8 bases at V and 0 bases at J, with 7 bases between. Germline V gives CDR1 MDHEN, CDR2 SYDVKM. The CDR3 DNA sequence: TGTGCCAGCGGAGTAGCTAACTATGGCTACACCTTC. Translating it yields CASGVANYGYTF.

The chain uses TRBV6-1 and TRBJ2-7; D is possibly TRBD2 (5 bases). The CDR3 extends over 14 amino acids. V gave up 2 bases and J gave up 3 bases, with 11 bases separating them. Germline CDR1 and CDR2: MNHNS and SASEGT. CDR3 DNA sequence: TGTGCCAGCAGTGAAACGGGTCGGGGCTACGAGCAGTACTTC. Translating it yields CASSETGRGYEQYF.

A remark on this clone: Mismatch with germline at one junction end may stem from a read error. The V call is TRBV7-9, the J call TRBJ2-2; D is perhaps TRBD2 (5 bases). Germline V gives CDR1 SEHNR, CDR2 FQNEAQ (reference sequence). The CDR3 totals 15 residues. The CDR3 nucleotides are TGTTCCAGCACCGCCTTGGACTCGTCCACCGGGGAGCTGTTTTTT. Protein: CSSTALDSSTGELFF.

Here the CDR3 reads CAISVGRGQETQYF. CDR3 in DNA: TGTGCCATCAGTGTAGGCAGGGGCCAAGAGACCCAGTACTTC. J is TRBJ2-5 and V is TRBV10-3, with D possibly TRBD1 on 6 matching bases. Germline V gives CDR1 ENHRY, CDR2 SYGVKD. The CDR3 has 14 amino acids. The germline V and J ends were trimmed by 4 bases and 1 base, with 10 bases remaining between them.

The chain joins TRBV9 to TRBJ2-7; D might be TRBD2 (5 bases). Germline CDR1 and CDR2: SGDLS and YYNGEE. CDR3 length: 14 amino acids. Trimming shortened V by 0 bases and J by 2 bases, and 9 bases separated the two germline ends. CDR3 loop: CASSVGGNPYEQYF. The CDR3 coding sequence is TGTGCCAGCAGCGTAGGAGGGAACCCCTACGAGCAGTACTTC.

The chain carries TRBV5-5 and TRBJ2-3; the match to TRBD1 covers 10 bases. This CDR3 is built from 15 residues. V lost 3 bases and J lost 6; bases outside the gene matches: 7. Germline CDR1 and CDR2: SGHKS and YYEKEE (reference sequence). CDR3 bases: TGTGCCAGCAGCTCCGGACAGGGGGATGCCGATACGCAGTATTTT. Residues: CASSSGQGDADTQYF.

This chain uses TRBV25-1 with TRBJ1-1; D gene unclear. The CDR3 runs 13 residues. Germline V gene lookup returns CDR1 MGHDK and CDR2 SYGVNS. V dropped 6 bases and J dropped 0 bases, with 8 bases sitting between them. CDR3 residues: CASRAGVNTEAFF. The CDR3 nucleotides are TGTGCCAGCAGGGCAGGCGTGAACACTGAAGCTTTCTTT.

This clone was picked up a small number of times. CDR3 residues: CAISPDSYGYTF. The CDR3 bases are TGTGCCATCAGTCCCGACAGTTATGGCTACACCTTC. The V call is TRBV10-3, the J call TRBJ1-2, with D tentatively TRBD1 (5 bases). V gave up 5 bases and J gave up 5 bases, with 9 bases separating them. Germline CDR1 reads ENHRY; CDR2 reads SYGVKD. This CDR3 spans 12 amino acids.

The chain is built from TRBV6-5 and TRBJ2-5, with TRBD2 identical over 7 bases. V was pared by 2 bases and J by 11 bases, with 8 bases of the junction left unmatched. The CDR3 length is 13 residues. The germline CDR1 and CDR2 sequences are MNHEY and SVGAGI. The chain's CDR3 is CASSYGLGGEQYF. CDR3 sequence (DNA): TGTGCCAGCAGTTACGGGCTGGGAGGGGAGCAGTACTTC.

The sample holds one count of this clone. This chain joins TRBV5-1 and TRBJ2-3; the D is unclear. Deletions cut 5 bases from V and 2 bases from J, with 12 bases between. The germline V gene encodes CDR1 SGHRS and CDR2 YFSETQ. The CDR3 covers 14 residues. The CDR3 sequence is CASSHLEPTDTQYF. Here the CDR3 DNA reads TGCGCCAGCAGTCATCTAGAACCCACAGATACGCAGTATTTT.

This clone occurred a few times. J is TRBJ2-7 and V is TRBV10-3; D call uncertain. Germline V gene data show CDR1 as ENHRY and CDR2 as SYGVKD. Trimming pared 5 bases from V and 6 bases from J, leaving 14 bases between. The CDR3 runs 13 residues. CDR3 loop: CAISRVTPSEQYF. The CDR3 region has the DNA TGTGCCATCAGTCGGGTCACCCCTTCCGAGCAGTACTTC.

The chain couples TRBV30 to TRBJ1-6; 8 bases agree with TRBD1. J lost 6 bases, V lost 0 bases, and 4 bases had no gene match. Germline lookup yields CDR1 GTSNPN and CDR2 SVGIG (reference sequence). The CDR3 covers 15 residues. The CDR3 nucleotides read TGTGCCTGGAGTGTAGTAGGACAGGGTAATTCACCCCTCCACTTT. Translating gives CAWSVVGQGNSPLHF.

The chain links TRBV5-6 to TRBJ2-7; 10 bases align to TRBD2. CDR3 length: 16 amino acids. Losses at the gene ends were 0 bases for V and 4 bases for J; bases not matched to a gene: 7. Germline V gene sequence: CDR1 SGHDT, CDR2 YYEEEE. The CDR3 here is CASSLAFGLAVYEQYF. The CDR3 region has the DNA TGTGCCAGCAGCTTGGCATTCGGACTAGCGGTATACGAGCAGTACTTC.

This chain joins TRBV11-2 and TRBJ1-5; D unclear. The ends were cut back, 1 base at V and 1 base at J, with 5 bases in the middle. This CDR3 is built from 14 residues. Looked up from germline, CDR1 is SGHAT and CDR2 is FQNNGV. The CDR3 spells CASSLGRSNQPQHF. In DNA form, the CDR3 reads TGTGCCAGCAGCTTAGGCAGGAGCAATCAGCCCCAGCATTTT.

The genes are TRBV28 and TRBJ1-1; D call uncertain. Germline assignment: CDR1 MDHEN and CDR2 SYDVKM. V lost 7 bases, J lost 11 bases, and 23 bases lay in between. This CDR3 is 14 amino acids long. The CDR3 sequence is CASTAPFQVSEAFF. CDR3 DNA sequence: TGTGCCAGCACAGCACCCTTTCAGGTCTCCGAGGCTTTCTTT.